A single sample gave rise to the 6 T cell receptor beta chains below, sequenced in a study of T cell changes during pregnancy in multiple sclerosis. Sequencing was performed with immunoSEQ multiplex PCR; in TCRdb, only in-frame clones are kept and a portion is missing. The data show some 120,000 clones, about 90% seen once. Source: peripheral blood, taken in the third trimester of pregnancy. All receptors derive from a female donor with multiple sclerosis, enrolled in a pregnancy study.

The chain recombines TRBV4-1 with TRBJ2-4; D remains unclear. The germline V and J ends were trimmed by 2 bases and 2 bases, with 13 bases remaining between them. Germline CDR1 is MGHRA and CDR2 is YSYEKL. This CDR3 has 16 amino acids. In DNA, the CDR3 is TGCGCCAGCAGCCAACTTGGGTCTGGGCCCAAAAACATTCAGTACTTC. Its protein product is CASSQLGSGPKNIQYF.

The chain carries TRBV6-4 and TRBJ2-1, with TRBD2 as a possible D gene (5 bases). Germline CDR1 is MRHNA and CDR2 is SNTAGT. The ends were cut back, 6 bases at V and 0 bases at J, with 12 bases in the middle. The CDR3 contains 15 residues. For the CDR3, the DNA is TGTGCCAGCAGCCGGGGTGCTAGCTCCTACAATGAGCAGTTCTTC. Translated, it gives CASSRGASSYNEQFF.

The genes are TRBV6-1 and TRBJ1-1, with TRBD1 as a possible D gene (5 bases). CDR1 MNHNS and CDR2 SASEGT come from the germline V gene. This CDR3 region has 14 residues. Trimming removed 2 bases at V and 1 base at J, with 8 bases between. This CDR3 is CASSENQGNTEAFF. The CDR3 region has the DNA TGTGCCAGCAGTGAAAACCAGGGGAACACTGAAGCTTTCTTT.

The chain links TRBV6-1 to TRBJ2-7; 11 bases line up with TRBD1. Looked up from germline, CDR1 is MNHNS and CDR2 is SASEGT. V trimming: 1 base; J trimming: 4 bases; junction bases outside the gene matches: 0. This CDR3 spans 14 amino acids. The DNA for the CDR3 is TGTGCCAGCAGTGAAGGGGACAGGGGGTACGAGCAGTACTTC. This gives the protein CASSEGDRGYEQYF.

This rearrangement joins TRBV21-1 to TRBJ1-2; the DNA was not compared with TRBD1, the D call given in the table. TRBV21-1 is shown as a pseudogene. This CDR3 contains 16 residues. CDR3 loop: CASSKGRAGTVYGYTF. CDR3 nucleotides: TGTGCCAGCAGCAAAGGAAGGGCGGGGACAGTCTATGGCTACACCTTC.

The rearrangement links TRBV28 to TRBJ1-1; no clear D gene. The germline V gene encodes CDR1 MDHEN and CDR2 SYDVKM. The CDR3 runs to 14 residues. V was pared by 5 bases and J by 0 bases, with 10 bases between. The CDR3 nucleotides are TGTGCCAGCAGTCCCGCGGAGCTGAACACTGAAGCTTTCTTT. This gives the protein CASSPAELNTEAFF.